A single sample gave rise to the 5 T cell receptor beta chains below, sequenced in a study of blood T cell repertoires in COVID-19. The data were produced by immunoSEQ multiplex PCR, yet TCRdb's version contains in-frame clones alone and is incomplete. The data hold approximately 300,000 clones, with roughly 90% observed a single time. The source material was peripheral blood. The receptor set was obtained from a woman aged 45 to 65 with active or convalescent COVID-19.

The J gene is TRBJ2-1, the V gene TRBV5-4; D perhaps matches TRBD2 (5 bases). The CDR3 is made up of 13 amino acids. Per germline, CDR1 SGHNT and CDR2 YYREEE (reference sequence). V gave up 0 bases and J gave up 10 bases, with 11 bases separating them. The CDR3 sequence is CASSLGGLGEQFF. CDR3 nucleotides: TGTGCCAGCAGCTTGGGAGGGCTGGGAGAGCAGTTCTTC.

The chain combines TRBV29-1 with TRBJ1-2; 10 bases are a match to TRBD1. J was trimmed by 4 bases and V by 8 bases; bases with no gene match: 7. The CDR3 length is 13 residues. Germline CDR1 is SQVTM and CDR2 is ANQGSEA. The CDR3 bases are TGCAGCTCCTGGACAGGGGGTGGCTATGGCTACACCTTC. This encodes CSSWTGGGYGYTF.

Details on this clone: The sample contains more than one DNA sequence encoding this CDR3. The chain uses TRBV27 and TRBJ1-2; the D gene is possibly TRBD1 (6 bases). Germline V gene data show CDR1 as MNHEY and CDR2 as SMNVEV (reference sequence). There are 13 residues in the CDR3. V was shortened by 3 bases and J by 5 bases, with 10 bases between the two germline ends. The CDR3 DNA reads TGTGCCAGCAGTTTGACAGGATCTTATGGCTACACCTTC. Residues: CASSLTGSYGYTF.

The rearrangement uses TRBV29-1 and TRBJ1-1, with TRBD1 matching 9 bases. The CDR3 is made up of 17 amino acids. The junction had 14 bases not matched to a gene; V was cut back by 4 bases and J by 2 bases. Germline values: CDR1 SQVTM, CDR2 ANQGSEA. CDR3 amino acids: CSVAQRGTGGFNTEAFF. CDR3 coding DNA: TGCAGCGTTGCCCAGAGGGGAACAGGGGGCTTTAACACTGAAGCTTTCTTT.

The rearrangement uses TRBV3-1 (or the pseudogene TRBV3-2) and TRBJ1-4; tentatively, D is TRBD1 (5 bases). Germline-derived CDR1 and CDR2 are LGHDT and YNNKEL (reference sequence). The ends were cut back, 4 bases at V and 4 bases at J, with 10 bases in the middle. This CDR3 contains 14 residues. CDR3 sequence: CASSLGAINEKLFF. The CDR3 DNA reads TGTGCCAGCAGCCTAGGGGCTATTAATGAAAAACTGTTTTTT.